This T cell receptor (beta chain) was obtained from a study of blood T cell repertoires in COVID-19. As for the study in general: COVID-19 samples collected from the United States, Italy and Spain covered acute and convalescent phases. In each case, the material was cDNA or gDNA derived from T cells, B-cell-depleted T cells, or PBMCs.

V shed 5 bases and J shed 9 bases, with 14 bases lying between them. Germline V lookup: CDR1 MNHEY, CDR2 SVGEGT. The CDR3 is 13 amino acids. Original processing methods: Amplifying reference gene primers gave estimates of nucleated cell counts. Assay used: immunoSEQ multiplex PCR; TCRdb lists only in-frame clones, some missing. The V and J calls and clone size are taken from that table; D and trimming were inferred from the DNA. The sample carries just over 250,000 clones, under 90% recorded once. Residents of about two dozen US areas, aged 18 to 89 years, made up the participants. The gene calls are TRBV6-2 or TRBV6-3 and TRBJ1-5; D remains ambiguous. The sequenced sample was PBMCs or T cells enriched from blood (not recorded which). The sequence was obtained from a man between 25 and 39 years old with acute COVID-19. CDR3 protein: CASSNRARGPQHF. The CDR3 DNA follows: TGTGCCAGCAGTAACCGGGCTCGGGGGCCCCAGCATTTT.